The 22 T cell receptor beta chains below were found in one sample sequenced in a study of cytomegalovirus exposure and HLA in healthy donors. Primers included in the PCR were 60 Vbeta and 13 Jbeta primers. The table came from immunoSEQ multiplex PCR; TCRdb's copy has only in-frame clones and leaves some out. Of more than 80,000 clones listed, about four fifths are singletons. The sample comprised PBMCs. The receptors shown here come from a woman aged 45-60 years in good health and CMV-seropositive.

The chain carries TRBV5-1 and TRBJ1-4, with TRBD1 as a possible D gene (5 bases). Germline V gene lookup returns CDR1 SGHRS and CDR2 YFSETQ. This CDR3 spans 16 amino acids. V was pared by 4 bases and J by 5 bases, with 18 bases between. Written as DNA, the CDR3 is TGCGCCAGCAGCCCTTTATTTCAGGGCTCAAATGAAAAACTGTTTTTT. Translation gives CASSPLFQGSNEKLFF.

This chain connects TRBV19 to TRBJ1-5; 9 nucleotides align to TRBD1. Germline CDR1 LNHDA, CDR2 SQIVND (reference sequence). V shed 5 bases and J 2 bases; nucleotides not matched to a gene: 7. The CDR3 has 16 residues. Written as DNA, the CDR3 is TGTGCCAGTAGTGCCCGGACAGGGGTTGGCAATCAGCCCCAGCATTTT. It translates to CASSARTGVGNQPQHF.

This sequence joins TRBV30 and TRBJ1-2; a weak D match, TRBD1 (5 bases). CDR3 length equals 13 residues. The germline CDR1 and CDR2 sequences are GTSNPN and SVGIG (reference sequence). The V end was cut by 3 bases, the J end by 7 bases, with 15 bases between. CDR3 DNA: TGTGCCTGGAGCCCCCAGGGAACGATTGGCTACACCTTC. Amino acids: CAWSPQGTIGYTF.

The DNA of the CDR3 is TGTGCCAGCTCACCATCGCAGGCCCAGTTAGCCGGGGAGCTGTTTTTT. Translation: CASSPSQAQLAGELFF. The rearrangement uses TRBV18 and TRBJ2-2; D remains unclear. The germline V gene encodes CDR1 KGHSH and CDR2 LQKENI. V lost 2 bases and J lost 6, with 16 bases in between. There are 16 residues in the CDR3.

The chain is built from TRBV29-1 and TRBJ2-7, with D possibly TRBD1 on 6 matching bases. Germline CDR1 reads SQVTM; CDR2 reads ANQGSEA. V was trimmed by 5 bases and J by 0 bases, leaving 14 bases between them. The CDR3 loop spans 14 amino acids. CDR3 in amino acids: CSVWSGTNSYEQYF. The DNA for the CDR3 is TGCAGCGTTTGGTCCGGGACAAACTCCTACGAGCAGTACTTC.

This clone was seen a few times. The CDR3 loop is CASRETGTDNEAFF. The CDR3 DNA is TGTGCCAGCAGGGAGACCGGGACAGATAATGAAGCTTTCTTT. This chain links TRBV7-9 with TRBJ1-1, with 7 nucleotides matching TRBD1. V lost 6 bases to trimming and J lost 7 bases; unmatched junction nucleotides: 11. The CDR3 length is 14 residues. Germline CDR1 SEHNR, CDR2 FQNEAQ (reference sequence).

V and J are TRBV6-6 and TRBJ1-1, with a tentative D call TRBD1 (6 bases). This CDR3 region has 13 residues. CDR1 and CDR2 from the germline V gene are MNHNY and SVGAGI (reference sequence). Trimming took 2 bases from V and 3 from J, leaving 7 bases between them. This CDR3 is CASSYGGYTEAFF. The DNA for the CDR3 is TGTGCCAGCAGTTACGGGGGCTACACTGAAGCTTTCTTT.

The chain employs TRBV12-2 and TRBJ1-1; TRBD1, as called in the table, went unchecked against the DNA. TRBV12-2 is a pseudogene. The CDR3 consists of 14 residues. CDR3 protein: CASRLYSLNTEAFF. The CDR3 nucleotides are TGTGCAAGTCGCTTATACAGCCTGAACACTGAAGCTTTCTTT.

This chain uses TRBV7-3 with TRBJ2-1, with 9 bases lining up with TRBD2. Losses at the gene ends were 1 base for V and 4 bases for J; bases not matched to a gene: 2. The V gene's germline CDR1 is SGHTA and CDR2 FQGTGA. CDR3 length equals 15 residues. In DNA form, the CDR3 reads TGTGCCAGCAGCTTAATAGCGGGGGAGTACAATGAGCAGTTCTTC. Protein product: CASSLIAGEYNEQFF.

The chain is built from TRBV18 and TRBJ2-1, with 7 bases matching TRBD2. The CDR3 runs 17 residues. CDR1 and CDR2 (germline): KGHSH, LQKENI. The V segment lost 3 bases and the J segment 5 bases; nucleotides outside the gene matches: 13. CDR3 protein: CASSPGQSAGTNNEQFF. The CDR3 DNA reads as TGTGCCAGCTCACCCGGTCAGTCAGCGGGGACTAACAATGAGCAGTTCTTC. Supplemented by reference TRBV18 and TRBJ2-1, the full variable domain reads NAGVMQNPRHLVRRRGQEARLRCSPMKGHSHVYWYRQLPEEGLKFMVYLQKENIIDESGMPKERFSAEFPKEGPSILRIQQVVRGDSAAYFCASSPGQSAGTNNEQFFGPGTRLTVL.

The chain is built from TRBV29-1 and TRBJ1-2, with D possibly TRBD1 on 6 matching bases. Trimming took off 7 bases at V and 7 bases at J, with 19 bases between the two ends. Germline V gene data show CDR1 as SQVTM and CDR2 as ANQGSEA. CDR3 size: 13 residues. The CDR3 DNA sequence: TGCAGCGCTGGGGGGGGGCGGTTAAGTGGCTACACCTTC. This codes for CSAGGGRLSGYTF.

This clone was seen just once. One end of the junction fails to match germline, which may point to a read error. V and J are TRBV7-9 and TRBJ1-6; D unclear. The CDR3 contains 12 residues. CDR1 and CDR2 from the germline V gene are SEHNR and FQNEAQ (reference sequence). This CDR3 reads CSSSLPGSPLHF. CDR3 sequence (DNA): TGTTCCAGCAGCTTACCGGGATCACCCCTCCACTTT.

The count of this clone is one. The rearrangement joins TRBV5-4 to TRBJ2-3; D is undetermined. The germline V and J ends were trimmed by 0 bases and 0 bases, with 14 bases remaining between them. Germline CDR1 is SGHNT and CDR2 is YYREEE (reference sequence). The CDR3 is 17 amino acids. CDR3 loop: CASSLDGLSTSTDTQYF. The CDR3 nucleotides are TGTGCCAGCAGCTTGGATGGGCTTTCTACTAGCACAGATACGCAGTATTTT.

The chain employs TRBV7-9 and TRBJ1-4, with no clear D. Germline-derived CDR1 and CDR2 are SEHNR and FQNEAQ (reference sequence). This CDR3 comprises 16 residues. V gave up 0 bases and J gave up 4 bases, with 12 bases separating them. Written as DNA, the CDR3 is TGTGCCAGCAGCTTAGCGTTACAGCTTCTTAATGAAAAACTGTTTTTT. It yields the protein CASSLALQLLNEKLFF. The variable domain in full, with the rest retrieved from reference TRBV7-9 and TRBJ1-4, is DTGVSQNPRHKITKRGQNVTFRCDPISEHNRLYWYRQTLGQGPEFLTYFQNEAQLEKSRLLSDRFSAERPKGSFSTLEIQRTEQGDSAMYLCASSLALQLLNEKLFFGSGTQLSVL.

V gene TRBV29-1 combines with J gene TRBJ2-2; 7 bases match TRBD2. Unmatched junction bases numbered 9, after V lost 6 bases and J lost 2 bases. This CDR3 has 15 amino acids. Per the germline V gene, CDR1 is SQVTM and CDR2 is ANQGSEA. The CDR3 nucleotides are TGCAGCGTCGGGAGGTACTTGAGTAACACCGGGGAGCTGTTTTTT. This gives the protein CSVGRYLSNTGELFF.

The gene calls are TRBV2 and TRBJ1-3; the match to TRBD1 covers 8 bases. The CDR3 has 18 residues. The junction had 18 bases not matched to a gene; V was cut back by 11 bases and J by 0 bases. Germline V gene lookup returns CDR1 SNHLY and CDR2 FYNNEI. The DNA of the CDR3 is TGTGCCGTCGGGATCCGGGACAGGCACCTAAACTCTGGAAACACCATATATTTT. Translating gives CAVGIRDRHLNSGNTIYF.

This clone occurred once. V and J are TRBV18 and TRBJ1-6; maybe TRBD1 (5 bases). This CDR3 is built from 14 residues. V was cut by 6 bases and J by 4 bases, with 10 bases left in between. The V gene's germline CDR1 is KGHSH and CDR2 LQKENI. DNA for the CDR3: TGTGCCAGCTCCGACAGCCCGTATAATTCACCCCTCCACTTT. Translation: CASSDSPYNSPLHF.

CDR3 DNA: TGCGCCAGCAGCCACCGGGACAGGGGTCCCTACGAGCAGTACTTC. Encoded protein: CASSHRDRGPYEQYF. The V call is TRBV4-3, the J call TRBJ2-7; the match to TRBD1 covers 10 bases. The CDR3 is made up of 15 amino acids. Losses at the gene ends were 3 bases for V and 2 bases for J; bases not matched to a gene: 4. CDR1 is LGHNA and CDR2 is YSLEER in the germline V gene.

V and J are TRBV28 and TRBJ2-7; D call uncertain. Germline V CDR1 and CDR2: MDHEN, SYDVKM. V was clipped by 5 bases and J by 3 bases, with 14 bases between them. CDR3 length: 14 amino acids. The CDR3 loop is CASSISDRVYEQYF. The CDR3 bases are TGTGCCAGCAGTATTAGTGATAGAGTCTACGAGCAGTACTTC.

The chain is built from TRBV27 and TRBJ1-1; 9 bases are a match to TRBD1. Germline V gene data show CDR1 as MNHEY and CDR2 as SMNVEV (reference sequence). V lost 2 bases to trimming and J lost 0 bases; unmatched junction nucleotides: 16. The CDR3 contains 20 residues. The CDR3 is CASSLLDRGNPTLMNTEAFF. The CDR3 nucleotides read TGTGCCAGCAGTTTACTGGACAGGGGCAACCCTACTCTCATGAACACTGAAGCTTTCTTT.

This sequence joins TRBV10-3 and TRBJ2-3; tentative D call: TRBD1 (6 bases). CDR3 length: 14 amino acids. V lost 0 bases and J 6 bases, leaving 10 bases between the germline ends. Germline CDR1 ENHRY, CDR2 SYGVKD. CDR3 sequence: CAISESTGTDTQYF. The CDR3 region has the DNA TGTGCCATCAGTGAGTCTACAGGGACGGATACGCAGTATTTT.

The chain carries TRBV5-1 and TRBJ1-3, with D perhaps TRBD1 (6 bases). Trimming took 4 bases from V and 1 from J, leaving 12 bases between them. Germline CDR1 is SGHRS and CDR2 is YFSETQ. The CDR3 is 15 amino acids. The CDR3 is CASSHGTNSGNTIYF. In DNA form, the CDR3 reads TGCGCCAGCAGCCACGGGACAAATTCTGGAAACACCATATATTTT.